This TCR beta chain emerged from a study of OX40 agonist ivuxolimab in advanced cancers. The wider study: Patients were dosed with the agonistic anti-OX40 (CD134) antibody ivuxolimab. General study findings and limits: CD8+ T cells showed, on average, more clonal expansion than CD4+ cells.

CDR1 is LNHDA and CDR2 is SQIVND in the germline V gene (reference sequence). Trimming removed 3 bases at V and 0 bases at J, with 7 bases between. There are 14 residues in the CDR3. A word on this clone: What it binds is not known.

The protocol was immunoSEQ multiplex PCR, while the TCRdb copy is restricted to in-frame clones and leaves out a portion. The data hold 75,000 to 95,000 clones, with just over 90% observed a single time. This clonotype was sampled from an adult with an advanced solid tumor such as melanoma, head and neck, liver or kidney cancer. Sequencing used CD4+ or CD8+ T cells sorted from blood, obtained in a trial of the OX40 agonist ivuxolimab. The rearrangement links TRBV19 to TRBJ2-3; D gene unclear. CDR3 bases: TGTGCCAGTAGTATCACAGCTAGCACAGATACGCAGTATTTT. It is translated as CASSITASTDTQYF.